A selection of T cell receptor beta chains follows, all from one sample in a study of T-cell reconstitution after alpha-beta-depleted transplantation in children. MiXCR, run by TCRdb on the PCR reads, gives a single entry per CDR3 protein. The repertoire consists of 500,000 to 600,000 distinct CDR3 sequences, with 18% occurring once and the leading ten covering less than 4%. Here the sequenced sample was PBMCs from the stem cell graft donor, taken from the stem cell graft. The receptors originated from a human donor who donated a stem cell graft to a child with acute lymphoblastic leukemia. Each CDR3 is given with its conserved first and last residue. The order of the fields is CDR3 length, V gene, CDR3 protein.

12 TRBV5-1 CASSRNHYEQYF
14 TRBV3-1 CASSPRTAGEKLFF
16 TRBV6-5 CASSYSVTGSRLGYTF
16 TRBV7-9 CASSLTSPSGANVLTF
12 TRBV5-1 CASSSGAVEQYF
16 TRBV27 CASSLSRGRYSSEQFF
14 TRBV5-1 CASSSNRGWDEQYF
13 TRBV19 CASMQATNEKLFF
17 TRBV12-3/TRBV12-4 CASSFVGAAGPEETQYF
15 TRBV20-1 CSARGGSRDNQPQHF
11 TRBV20-1 CSPFRITEAFF
13 TRBV27 CASRTLENGELFF
13 TRBV7-9 CASSVPLAGELFF
13 TRBV5-5 CASSFNSFSEQYF
15 TRBV9 CASSALAGGYNEQFF
17 TRBV30 CAWSDSPSSSGANVLTF
17 TRBV2 CASSERPDSLTHNEQFF